This T cell receptor (beta chain) stems from a study of beta chain features in type 1 diabetes. Overall study findings and caveats: At VDJ recombination sites, type 1 diabetes patients had fewer insertions and more deleted nucleotides. A potential PCR bias toward shorter templates would be equal in patient and control samples.

Worth noting for this clone: What it recognizes is unknown.

Based on CD45RO/CCR7/CD25/CD127/CD95/CD27, CD4+ regulatory, stem cell-like memory, naive and central memory cells were sorted. Without exception, sorted populations had purity beyond 95%. The isolated RNA, all of it, was reverse transcribed, so expressed TCRB transcripts were what got sequenced. Repertoires were generated with immunoSEQ multiplex PCR, while TCRdb's copy carries only in-frame clones and drops some. The profile shows hundreds of thousands of clones, 15% to 18% of them singletons. Germline CDR1 reads MNHEY; CDR2 reads SVGAGI. This CDR3 is built from 15 residues. V lost 0 bases to trimming and J lost 7 bases, with 10 bases between them.

The rearrangement uses TRBV6-5 and TRBJ1-6; D is unclear. The sequence was collected from a young man in good health. The material sequenced was naive CD4+ T cells from blood. DNA for the CDR3: TGTGCCAGCAGTTACTCCTTGACAATCAATTCACCCCTCCACTTT. Its protein is CASSYSLTINSPLHF.